This record looks at one T cell receptor beta chain sequence and its context. 13 Jbeta primers and 60 Vbeta primers were used for the PCR. Authors' methods: In a later analysis, of some 80 million unique beta chains, roughly 10 million appeared in at least two donors. Using immunoSEQ multiplex PCR, the repertoire was profiled, and TCRdb retains in-frame clones only, with some absent. V, J and clone size are those of that table, while D and trimming were read from the DNA. This listing includes tens of thousands of clones. This specimen comes from a study of cytomegalovirus exposure and HLA in healthy donors. Study overall: Researchers previously reported finding about 110 million unique TCR beta sequences from 150 million to 200 million T cells.

V was clipped by 5 bases and J by 5 bases, with 16 bases between them. CDR1 and CDR2 from the germline V gene are MNHEY and SVGAGI. This CDR3 has 15 amino acids. Sequencing was performed on PBMCs. The clonotype was recovered from a male donor in good health and CMV-seronegative. The chain couples TRBV6-5 to TRBJ2-1; TRBD2 might be the D (5 bases). CDR3 region: CASSNLGGGHNEQFF. CDR3 DNA sequence: TGTGCCAGCAGTAACCTAGGTGGAGGTCACAATGAGCAGTTCTTC.